Listed below are T cell receptor beta chains from one sample, sequenced in a study of blood T cell repertoires in COVID-19. Repertoires were generated with immunoSEQ multiplex PCR, while TCRdb's copy carries only in-frame clones and drops some. The data contain 65,000 to 70,000 clones, around 87% of them singletons. Sequencing was performed on peripheral blood. Receptors were obtained from a man between 40 and 49 years old with COVID-19, enrolled during active disease. The CDR3 runs from the conserved cysteine through the conserved F or W. D genes are given only for firm matches. Only part of the rows carry a size: once, few, many, or a class if the clone is expanded.

D,V,size,J,DNA,CDR3
.,TRBV14,.,TRBJ2-5,TGTGCCAGCAGCCAACCCTCAGGAGGGAGAGAGACCCAGTACTTC,CASSQPSGGRETQYF
.,TRBV9,.,TRBJ2-1,TGTGCCAGCAGCGTCCAATCGGGGGCCTACAATGAGCAGTTCTTC,CASSVQSGAYNEQFF
TRBD1,TRBV7-9,.,TRBJ1-6,TGTGCCAGCAGCCCGTCTGGGACAGGGGATAATTCACCCCTCCACTTT,CASSPSGTGDNSPLHF
.,TRBV6-5,.,TRBJ1-5,TGTGCCAGCAGAACCGGAGGGCGCAATCAGCCCCAGCATTTT,CASRTGGRNQPQHF
TRBD1,TRBV27,.,TRBJ2-7,TGTGCCAGCAGGGCAGGGGGTATCGACGAGCAGTACTTC,CASRAGGIDEQYF
TRBD2,TRBV15,.,TRBJ2-5,TGTGCCACCAGCAGAGGGCTAGCGGGGCCCCAAGAGACCCAGTACTTC,CATSRGLAGPQETQYF
.,TRBV6-4,.,TRBJ1-4,TGTGCCAGCAGTGACCCAGACCCCGGGGAAAGGGAGCCAGGTGTAGAAAAACTGTTTTTT,CASSDPDPGEREPGVEKLFF
.,TRBV11-2,few,TRBJ1-1,TGTGCCAGCAGCTTAGACGGCACAGGGACTGAAGCTTTCTTT,CASSLDGTGTEAFF
.,TRBV4-1,.,TRBJ2-1,TGCGCCAGCAGCCTTACCCCGGGGAGTGCCCTCCCGACATTCTTC,CASSLTPGSALPTFF
.,TRBV18,.,TRBJ2-3,TGTGCCAGCTCACTGAGCTCGGGGTCTAGCACAGATACGCAGTATTTT,CASSLSSGSSTDTQYF
.,TRBV6-2/TRBV6-3,once,TRBJ2-5,TGTGCCAGCAGTAAAGAGTGGGAGACCCAGTACTTC,CASSKEWETQYF
.,TRBV11-1,.,TRBJ2-3,TGTGCCAGCAGCGACCCCGACAGGCCCATAGGTACGCAGTATTTT,CASSDPDRPIGTQYF
TRBD1,TRBV2,.,TRBJ1-4,TGTGCCAGCAGCGGGGGGGACAGAAAACTGTTTTTT,CASSGGDRKLFF
TRBD1,TRBV2,.,TRBJ2-1,TGTGCCAGCAGCGTGGACAGGTACAATGAGCAGTTCTTC,CASSVDRYNEQFF
TRBD1,TRBV5-6,.,TRBJ2-3,TGTGCCAGCAGCCCTGGGACAGGGGATTCGGATACGCAGTATTTT,CASSPGTGDSDTQYF
.,TRBV4-2,.,TRBJ2-5,TGTGCCAGCAGCCTTGGAACGGGGGTTAACCAAGAGACCCAGTACTTC,CASSLGTGVNQETQYF
.,TRBV5-6,few,TRBJ1-4,TGTGCCAGCACCAACGAGAGAGGGGGTCGTGAAAAACTGTTTTTT,CASTNERGGREKLFF
.,TRBV28,.,TRBJ2-7,TGTGCCAGCAGTTTTCACCTGCGGGACAGCCACTACGAGCAGTACTTC,CASSFHLRDSHYEQYF
.,TRBV12-3/TRBV12-4,.,TRBJ2-3,TGTGCCAGCAGCCATCCTCGGGGGGATACGCAGTATTTT,CASSHPRGDTQYF
.,TRBV9,.,TRBJ1-5,TGTGCCAGCAGCACTCATAGCAATCAGCCCCAGCATTTT,CASSTHSNQPQHF
.,TRBV6-1,.,TRBJ2-2,TGTGCCAGCAGTGAAGCGCGGGGCGTAGGCCAGTCCGGGGAGCTGTTTTTT,CASSEARGVGQSGELFF
TRBD1,TRBV7-9,.,TRBJ1-2,TGTGCCAGCAGCTCCCGACAGGGGAGAGGTGGCTACACCTTC,CASSSRQGRGGYTF
TRBD1,TRBV19,.,TRBJ2-7,TGTGCCAGTAGTCTTACAGGGGATGGCCACGAGCAGTACTTC,CASSLTGDGHEQYF
.,TRBV30,.,TRBJ2-4,TGTGCCTGGAGTGTAAAGGGGCCAAACATTCAGTACTTC,CAWSVKGPNIQYF
.,TRBV30,.,TRBJ1-2,TGTGCCTGGATGGGGTGGGCAGGGTCTTTCTATGGCTACACCTTC,CAWMGWAGSFYGYTF
TRBD1,TRBV11-2,once,TRBJ1-4,TGTGCCAGCAGCTTATCGGCAGGGGGTAACGAAAAACTGTTTTTT,CASSLSAGGNEKLFF
TRBD2,TRBV28,once,TRBJ2-3,TGTGCCAGCAGTCCTACTAGCGGGGGGGCCATCGTCACAGATACGCAGTATTTT,CASSPTSGGAIVTDTQYF